Here is one T cell receptor beta chain with its context. Its matching antigen is unknown. This table comes from immunoSEQ multiplex PCR, and its TCRdb copy is limited to in-frame clones, with some not included. This table holds around 130,000 clones, approximately 93% found once. This entry comes from a study of T cell responses to AZD1222 COVID-19 vaccine. Findings and caveats of the study: White British people made up most donors, females outnumbered males, and clonal diversity was possibly underestimated.

In germline, CDR1 is GTSNPN, CDR2 SVGIG (reference sequence). The CDR3 is 12 amino acids. Trimming removed 7 bases at V and 5 bases at J, with 14 bases between. This receptor was obtained from an adult in good health. The sequenced sample was peripheral blood, obtained on day 0 of AZD1222 vaccination. The chain joins TRBV30 to TRBJ1-2, with TRBD1 as a possible D gene (5 bases). CDR3 sequence reads: CALKGWGYGYTF. The CDR3 bases are TGTGCCTTAAAGGGGTGGGGGTATGGCTACACCTTC.